Each of the 4 T cell receptor beta chains below was sequenced from the same sample in a study of PD-1 blockade in classical Hodgkin lymphoma. Some clones are missing from TCRdb's copy, which holds only in-frame ones; the method was immunoSEQ multiplex PCR. The data show some 13,000 clones, roughly 80% seen once. Each and every patient relapsed after autologous stem cell transplantation, and patients got differing brentuximab vedotin exposure. The specimen was peripheral blood mononuclear cells (PBMCs), collected at baseline. These TCRs come from a human donor with classical Hodgkin lymphoma.

This clone has just one count. This rearrangement joins TRBV9 to TRBJ2-5; 8 bases line up with TRBD1. V was clipped by 3 bases and J by 5 bases; unmatched bases: 9. This CDR3 has 15 amino acids. Germline-derived CDR1 and CDR2 are SGDLS and YYNGEE. The CDR3 DNA reads as TGTGCCAGCAGCGGCAGGGGGCGCCCCGGGGAGACCCAGTACTTC. Residues: CASSGRGRPGETQYF.

The chain combines TRBV19 with TRBJ2-5; D gene unclear. V was cut by 6 bases and J by 1 base, with 6 bases left in between. The germline V gene has CDR1 LNHDA and CDR2 SQIVND (reference sequence). The CDR3 totals 12 residues. CDR3 in amino acids: CASSGTQETQYF. CDR3 in DNA: TGTGCCAGTAGCGGCACCCAAGAGACCCAGTACTTC.

This clone turned up a few times. The rearrangement uses TRBV11-1 and TRBJ2-7; TRBD2 matches 7 bases. The CDR3 runs 13 residues. Losses at the gene ends were 3 bases for V and 6 bases for J; bases not matched to a gene: 5. The germline V gene has CDR1 SGHAT and CDR2 FQDESV (reference sequence). As DNA, the CDR3 is TGTGCCAGCAGCTTGGGGAGGGCCGCCGAGCAGTACTTC. Its protein is CASSLGRAAEQYF.

About this clone: In this CDR3 the conserved last residue, phenylalanine or tryptophan, is missing, so a read error is likely. This chain uses TRBV6-1 with TRBJ1-1; possible D gene TRBD1, 6 bases. The CDR3 covers 15 residues. Trimming shortened V by 7 bases and J by 6 bases, and 21 bases separated the two germline ends. Germline values: CDR1 MNHNS, CDR2 SASEGT. DNA of the CDR3: TGTGCCAGCAACCCGGGGGGCTGGTTATGGTCTGAAGCTTTCGTT. Its translation is CASNPGGWLWSEAFV.